This note documents a single T cell receptor beta chain sequence. This sample stems from a study of T cell changes during pregnancy in multiple sclerosis. Only in-frame clones appear in the TCRdb table, and some are missing; sequencing was by immunoSEQ multiplex PCR. The top ten hold 2% of the sample, which has fewer than 80,000 clones, roughly 92% seen once. This specimen consisted of peripheral blood, obtained in the third trimester of pregnancy. This sequence was found in a female donor in good health, enrolled as a control in a pregnancy study.

DNA for the CDR3: TGTGCCAGCAGCGTGAAGGATCGGGGATACACTGAAGCTTTCTTT. It encodes CASSVKDRGYTEAFF. V is TRBV9 and J is TRBJ1-1, with D uncertain. V was cut by 2 bases and J by 3 bases, with 14 bases left in between. This CDR3 has 15 amino acids. Germline V gene data show CDR1 as SGDLS and CDR2 as YYNGEE. Filled out from reference TRBV9 and TRBJ1-1, the complete variable domain reads DSGVTQTPKHLITATGQRVTLRCSPRSGDLSVYWYQQSLDQGLQFLIQYYNGEERAKGNILERFSAQQFPDLHSELNLSSLELGDSALYFCASSVKDRGYTEAFFGQGTRLTVV.